These 2 T cell receptor beta chains came from one sample sequenced in a study of T-cell memory formation after mild COVID-19. MiXCR, applied by TCRdb to the 5' RACE reads, yields one record per CDR3 protein. The sample yields approximately 230,000 distinct CDR3 sequences, about 17% seen once. The sample was PBMCs or a T cell subset sorted from them (not recorded which). These receptors were taken from a man aged 18 to 29 who had mild COVID-19 (a few samples of this study predate the infection). Cell type and time point are not known.

V usage is TRBV4-1 and J usage is TRBJ2-5; TRBD1 might be the D (5 bases). Per the germline V gene, CDR1 is MGHRA and CDR2 is YSYEKL. The CDR3 extends over 14 amino acids. With 0 bases removed from V and 4 bases from J, the gap between germline ends came to 9 bases. CDR3 DNA: TGCGCCAGCAGCCAAGATCAGGGTTCAGAGACCCAGTACTTC. It yields the protein CASSQDQGSETQYF.

This sequence joins TRBV5-1 and TRBJ2-6; D unclear. This CDR3 contains 14 residues. V lost 3 bases to trimming and J lost 2 bases, with 6 bases between them. CDR1 is SGHRS, CDR2 YFSETQ, per germline. CDR3 nucleotides: TGCGCCAGCAGCTCCCTACCTGGGGCCAACGTCCTGACTTTC. It yields the protein CASSSLPGANVLTF.